This entry concerns a single T cell receptor beta chain. Its specificity is not known. This record belongs to a study of OX40 agonist ivuxolimab in advanced cancers. Study as a whole: Partial response was recorded in three patients: one hepatocellular carcinoma and two cutaneous melanoma cases. Study-level findings and limits: At doses 0.1 to 3.0 mg/kg, CD4+ and CD8+ clones expanded. On average, a greater number of expanded clones characterised CD8+ T cells relative to CD4+.

CDR1 and CDR2 (germline): MGHRA, YSYEKL. The V and J ends lost 4 bases and 7 bases, in that order; junction bases with no gene match: 5. This CDR3 spans 15 amino acids. The table came from immunoSEQ multiplex PCR; TCRdb's copy has only in-frame clones and leaves some out. The repertoire consists of 50,000 to 80,000 clones, with roughly nine tenths occurring once and the leading ten covering roughly 5.5%. Baseline was the first blood sampling point, followed by cycle 4 day 1 and cycle 7 day 1. The chain recombines TRBV4-1 with TRBJ2-1, with 12 bases lining up with TRBD2. The clonotype originates from an adult with an advanced solid tumor such as melanoma, head and neck, liver or kidney cancer. This sample comprised CD4+ or CD8+ T cells sorted from blood, obtained in a trial of the OX40 agonist ivuxolimab. The CDR3 reads CASSLGLAGINEQFF. The DNA for the CDR3 is TGCGCCAGCAGCCTGGGACTAGCGGGCATAAATGAGCAGTTCTTC.